These 21 T cell receptor beta chains share one sample of origin, sequenced in a study of blood T cell repertoires in COVID-19. Libraries were prepared by immunoSEQ multiplex PCR; TCRdb keeps only in-frame clonotypes and omits some of them. The sample consists of about 190,000 clones, over 75% of them appearing once. Sequencing input: peripheral blood. The receptors originated from a man over 45 who had recovered from COVID-19.

The chain uses TRBV10-3 and TRBJ1-6; TRBD1 matches 8 bases. Germline lookup yields CDR1 ENHRY and CDR2 SYGVKD. The V and J ends lost 0 bases and 10 bases, in that order; junction bases with no gene match: 5. The CDR3 is 15 amino acids. CDR3 sequence (DNA): TGTGCCATCAGTGAGTCCGGACAGGGCAAGTCACCCCTCCACTTT. It translates to CAISESGQGKSPLHF.

This clone was detected once. Here the CDR3 reads CASNRDRVNEQYF. The CDR3 coding sequence is TGTGCCAGCAACCGGGACAGGGTCAACGAGCAGTACTTC. The V call is TRBV2, the J call TRBJ2-7; 9 bases are shared with TRBD1. The CDR3 spans 13 residues. Germline V lookup: CDR1 SNHLY, CDR2 FYNNEI. J gave up 5 bases and V 7 bases, and 6 bases lay outside the gene matches.

The rearrangement uses TRBV5-6 and TRBJ1-1; D remains ambiguous. CDR3 size: 18 residues. Germline V gene data show CDR1 as SGHDT and CDR2 as YYEEEE. Between the trimmed V and J ends, which lost 3 bases and 6 bases, there was a span of 27 bases. The CDR3 DNA follows: TGTGCCAGCAGCTCCGCCCGCGGGTCAAGTCGCCGATGGGCTGAAGCTTTCTTT. Protein: CASSSARGSSRRWAEAFF.

V is TRBV13 and J is TRBJ2-7; D possibly corresponds to TRBD1 (6 bases). In germline, CDR1 is PRHDT, CDR2 FYEKMQ (reference sequence). This CDR3 has 11 amino acids. V lost 4 bases and J 7 bases, leaving 8 bases between the germline ends. The CDR3 bases are TGTGCCAGCAGCTGGGGGACAGAGCAGTACTTC. As protein: CASSWGTEQYF.

This chain uses TRBV5-1 with TRBJ2-3; D gene unclear. Germline CDR1 reads SGHRS; CDR2 reads YFSETQ. The CDR3 extends over 15 amino acids. The ends were cut back, 4 bases at V and 3 bases at J, with 15 bases in the middle. The CDR3 region has the DNA TGCGCCAGCAGCCACACCTCAGGTACGACAGATACGCAGTATTTT. This gives the protein CASSHTSGTTDTQYF.

The CDR3 DNA follows: TGTGCCTCGAAAGATCAGGGTGGGTCACCCCTCCACTTT. The encoded protein is CASKDQGGSPLHF. This sequence joins TRBV6-5 and TRBJ1-6, with D possibly TRBD1 on 5 matching bases. The CDR3 totals 13 residues. Trimming pared 11 bases from V and 10 bases from J, leaving 18 bases between. Germline V gene lookup returns CDR1 MNHEY and CDR2 SVGAGI.

This chain uses TRBV27 with TRBJ2-2; 11 nucleotides agree with TRBD1. With V trimmed by 5 bases and J by 6 bases, 5 bases remained unmatched. CDR1 and CDR2 (germline): MNHEY, SMNVEV (reference sequence). CDR3 length equals 15 residues. The CDR3 DNA is TGTGCCAGCAGTAGATGGACAGGGGGCTCCGGGGAGCTGTTTTTT. Its translation is CASSRWTGGSGELFF.

The chain recombines TRBV10-3 with TRBJ1-4, with D tentatively TRBD1 (5 bases). In germline, CDR1 is ENHRY, CDR2 SYGVKD. The CDR3 spans 13 residues. Trimming removed 7 bases at V and 6 bases at J, with 12 bases between. As DNA, the CDR3 is TGTGCCATCAATCAGGGCCACGATGAAAAACTGTTTTTT. Its translation: CAINQGHDEKLFF.

This rearrangement joins TRBV19 to TRBJ1-4; 7 nucleotides agree with TRBD1. This CDR3 spans 14 amino acids. Germline values: CDR1 LNHDA, CDR2 SQIVND (reference sequence). Trimming cost V 9 bases and J 5 bases; bases outside gene matches: 9. The CDR3 sequence is CASSKGQTNEKLFF. DNA for the CDR3: TGTGCCAGCAGCAAGGGACAGACGAATGAAAAACTGTTTTTT.

The chain has TRBV5-1 and TRBJ1-5; D remains ambiguous. The germline CDR1 and CDR2 sequences are SGHRS and YFSETQ. The CDR3 spans 12 residues. V lost 10 bases, J lost 1 base, and 9 bases lay in between. CDR3 nucleotide sequence: TGCGCCCTCGCCAGAAGCAATCAGCCCCAGCATTTT. Protein product: CALARSNQPQHF.

This clone is a singleton in its sample. The CDR3 nucleotides read TGTGCCAGCAGCGCTGGGGGACTAGCGGGCCAAGAGACCCAGTACTTC. Encoded protein: CASSAGGLAGQETQYF. The gene calls are TRBV5-5 and TRBJ2-5, with 12 positions matching TRBD2. This CDR3 is built from 16 residues. Germline CDR1 SGHKS, CDR2 YYEKEE (reference sequence). With 4 bases clipped from V and 1 base from J, the junction kept 5 bases outside the gene matches.

The V call is TRBV5-1, the J call TRBJ1-1, with 7 bases that match TRBD1. There are 15 residues in the CDR3. Germline V gene lookup returns CDR1 SGHRS and CDR2 YFSETQ. V dropped 3 bases and J dropped 5; count of bases not matched to a gene: 10. CDR3 DNA: TGCGCCAGCAGCTCAGATTACAGGGGCGCGACTGAAGCTTTCTTT. It specifies CASSSDYRGATEAFF.

V is TRBV6-5 and J is TRBJ1-6; D remains unclear. The V end lost 6 bases, the J end lost 9 bases, and 15 bases lay between the germline ends. Looked up from germline, CDR1 is MNHEY and CDR2 is SVGAGI. The CDR3 is 14 amino acids. CDR3 amino acids: CASREGMSISPLHF. CDR3 coding DNA: TGTGCCAGCAGGGAGGGAATGAGCATTTCACCCCTCCACTTT.

The rearrangement uses TRBV5-1 and TRBJ2-3; TRBD2 matches 8 bases. In germline, CDR1 is SGHRS, CDR2 YFSETQ. The V gene end was trimmed by 2 bases and the J gene end by 3 bases; junction bases not matched to a gene: 8. This CDR3 is 16 amino acids long. The CDR3 region has the DNA TGCGCCAGCAGCTTAAAAGCGGGAGCGGGTACAGATACGCAGTATTTT. Protein sequence: CASSLKAGAGTDTQYF.

V is TRBV2 and J is TRBJ2-1; 8 nucleotides line up with TRBD2. Germline V gene lookup returns CDR1 SNHLY and CDR2 FYNNEI. The CDR3 has 14 residues. The V and J ends lost 6 bases and 5 bases, in that order; junction bases with no gene match: 6. The CDR3 loop reads CASSQGLVNNEQFF. The CDR3, as DNA: TGTGCCAGCAGCCAGGGACTAGTCAACAATGAGCAGTTCTTC. Supplemented by reference TRBV2 and TRBJ2-1, the full variable domain reads EPEVTQTPSHQVTQMGQEVILRCVPISNHLYFYWYRQILGQKVEFLVSFYNNEISEKSEIFDDQFSVERPDGSNFTLKIRSTKLEDSAMYFCASSQGLVNNEQFFGPGTRLTVL.

The chain joins TRBV7-9 to TRBJ2-7, with D perhaps TRBD1 (5 bases). Germline loops: CDR1 SEHNR, CDR2 FQNEAQ (reference sequence). This CDR3 region has 12 residues. The V end was cut by 8 bases, the J end by 3 bases, with 11 bases between. This CDR3 reads CASGVGDYEQYF. The CDR3 region has the DNA TGTGCCAGCGGGGTAGGGGACTACGAGCAGTACTTC.

V is TRBV2 and J is TRBJ1-2; D is ambiguous. This CDR3 has 13 amino acids. Germline loops: CDR1 SNHLY, CDR2 FYNNEI. V gave up 1 base and J gave up 7 bases, with 10 bases separating them. Here the CDR3 reads CASSEGPGTGYTF. The CDR3 nucleotides read TGTGCCAGCAGTGAAGGACCGGGAACTGGCTACACCTTC.

The chain uses TRBV5-1 and TRBJ1-1, with 8 bases matching TRBD1. Germline V gene sequence: CDR1 SGHRS, CDR2 YFSETQ. The CDR3 is 13 residues long. V lost 8 bases, J lost 5 bases, and 8 bases stayed unmatched. The CDR3 DNA reads TGCGCCAGTAAGCAGGGGGCAGAGACTGAAGCTTTCTTT. Its protein product is CASKQGAETEAFF.

In its sample, this clone was seen a few times. J is TRBJ2-5 and V is TRBV30; possible D gene TRBD1, 6 bases. There are 15 residues in the CDR3. Trimming cost V 0 bases and J 3 bases, with 14 bases left between them. CDR1 and CDR2 from the germline V gene are GTSNPN and SVGIG (reference sequence). The CDR3 loop reads CAWSVPRQAKETQYF. As DNA, the CDR3 is TGTGCCTGGAGTGTACCGCGACAGGCGAAAGAGACCCAGTACTTC. Supplemented by reference TRBV30 and TRBJ2-5, the full variable domain reads SQTIHQWPATLVQPVGSPLSLECTVEGTSNPNLYWYRQAAGRGLQLLFYSVGIGQISSEVPQNLSASRPQDRQFILSSKKLLLSDSGFYLCAWSVPRQAKETQYFGPGTRLLVL.

The chain joins TRBV28 to TRBJ2-5; TRBD1 matches 9 bases. The CDR3 runs to 15 residues. Trimming took 5 bases from V and 5 from J; bases not matched to a gene: 9. The germline V gene encodes CDR1 MDHEN and CDR2 SYDVKM. For the CDR3, the DNA is TGTGCCAGCAGTCAACAGGGGGCTAGAGGGGAGACCCAGTACTTC. Translation gives CASSQQGARGETQYF.

This chain links TRBV5-6 with TRBJ2-2; no clear D. V shed 3 bases and J shed 0 bases, with 12 bases lying between them. The CDR3 has 16 residues. Germline V lookup: CDR1 SGHDT, CDR2 YYEEEE. The CDR3 reads CASSSARDANTGELFF. CDR3 sequence (DNA): TGTGCCAGCAGCTCCGCGCGCGATGCGAACACCGGGGAGCTGTTTTTT.